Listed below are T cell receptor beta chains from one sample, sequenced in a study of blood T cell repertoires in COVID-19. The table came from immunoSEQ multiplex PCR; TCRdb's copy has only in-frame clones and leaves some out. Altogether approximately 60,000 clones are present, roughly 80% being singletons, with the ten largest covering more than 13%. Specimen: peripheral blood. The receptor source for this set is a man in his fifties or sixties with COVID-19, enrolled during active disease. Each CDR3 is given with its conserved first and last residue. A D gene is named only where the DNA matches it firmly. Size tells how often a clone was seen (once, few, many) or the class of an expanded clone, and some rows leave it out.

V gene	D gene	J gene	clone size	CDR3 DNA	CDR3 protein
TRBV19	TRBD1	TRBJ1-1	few	TGTGCCAGTAGTATCCTCCAGGGGGCGTTTACTGAAGCTTTCTTT	CASSILQGAFTEAFF
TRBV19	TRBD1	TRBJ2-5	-	TGTGCCAGCGCCGGGACAGAGAAAGAGACCCAGTACTTC	CASAGTEKETQYF
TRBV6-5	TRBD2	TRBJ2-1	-	TGTGCCAGCAGCCTTAGCGGGGTGTCCTACAATGAGCAGTTCTTC	CASSLSGVSYNEQFF
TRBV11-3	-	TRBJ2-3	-	TGTGCCAGCAGCTTAGAGGCGGGCACAGATACGCAGTATTTT	CASSLEAGTDTQYF
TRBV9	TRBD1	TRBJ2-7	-	TGTGCCAGCAGCGCTAGACCAGGGGGCGCGGGGTACGAGCAGTACTTC	CASSARPGGAGYEQYF
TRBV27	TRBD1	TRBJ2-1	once	TGTGCCAGCAACGAACCGGGACAGGGCAACAATGAGCAGTTCTTC	CASNEPGQGNNEQFF
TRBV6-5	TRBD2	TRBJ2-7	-	TGTGCCACCCGGGGGGGGTACGAGCAGTACTTC	CATRGGYEQYF
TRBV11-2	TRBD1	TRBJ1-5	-	TGTGCCAGCAGCCCCGGACAGGGCCATCAGCCCCAGCATTTT	CASSPGQGHQPQHF
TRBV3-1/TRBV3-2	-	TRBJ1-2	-	TGTGCCAGCAGCCAACGGGTCTCTGGCTACACCTTC	CASSQRVSGYTF
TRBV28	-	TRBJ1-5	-	TGTGCCAGCAGGCGCGATGAGGCGCCCCAGCATTTT	CASRRDEAPQHF
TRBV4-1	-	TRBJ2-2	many	TGCGCCAGCAGCCTGCAACCAGGGTATGGTTTCGGGGAGCTGTTTTTT	CASSLQPGYGFGELFF
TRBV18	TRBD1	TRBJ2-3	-	TGTGCCAGCTCACCGGGACAGGGGGGGACAGATACGCAGTATTTT	CASSPGQGGTDTQYF
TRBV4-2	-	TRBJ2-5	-	TGTGCCAGCAGCCAAGCTGGTCCAGGGACCCAGTACTTC	CASSQAGPGTQYF
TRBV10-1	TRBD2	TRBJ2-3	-	TGCGCCAGCAGTGTGGAGCGGGGAAGCACAGATACGCAGTATTTT	CASSVERGSTDTQYF
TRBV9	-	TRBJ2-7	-	TGTGCCAGCAGCGTAGGTGGGTCTCCGGGCTACGAGCAGTACTTC	CASSVGGSPGYEQYF
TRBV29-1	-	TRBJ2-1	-	TGCAGCGTGGCTAGCAGCATCGTGGAGCAGTTCTTC	CSVASSIVEQFF
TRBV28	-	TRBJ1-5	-	TGTGCCAGCAGACAGTGGGGGGGCCATCAGCCCCAGCATTTT	CASRQWGGHQPQHF
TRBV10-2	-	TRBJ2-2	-	TGCGCCAGCAGTGAAGCGGTGTTCACCGGGGAGCTGTTTTTT	CASSEAVFTGELFF
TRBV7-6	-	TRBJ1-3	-	TGTGCCAGCAGCTTAGCTCAGGGAAGACCTGGAAACACCATATATTTT	CASSLAQGRPGNTIYF
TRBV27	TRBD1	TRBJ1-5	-	TGTGCCAGCAGCTTGATGGACAGGCATAGCAATCAGCCCCAGCATTTT	CASSLMDRHSNQPQHF